Each of the 7 T cell receptor beta chains below was sequenced from the same sample in a study of OX40 agonist ivuxolimab in advanced cancers. TCRdb's table, derived via immunoSEQ multiplex PCR, lists solely in-frame clones and lacks some. The repertoire includes tens of thousands of clones, about 88% of them detected once, and approximately 1.1% sits in the top ten. The input for sequencing was CD4+ or CD8+ T cells sorted from blood, taken in a trial of the OX40 agonist ivuxolimab. Source of these receptors: an adult with an advanced solid tumor such as melanoma, head and neck, liver or kidney cancer.

The V gene is TRBV5-6, the J gene TRBJ2-5; no firm D call. The ends were cut back, 3 bases at V and 3 bases at J, with 3 bases in the middle. The CDR3 length is 11 residues. Germline values: CDR1 SGHDT, CDR2 YYEEEE. CDR3 sequence: CASSWEETQYF. The CDR3, as DNA: TGTGCCAGCAGCTGGGAAGAGACCCAGTACTTC.

The rearrangement joins TRBV19 to TRBJ1-5, with TRBD1 identical over 12 bases. In germline, CDR1 is LNHDA, CDR2 SQIVND (reference sequence). J lost 6 bases, V lost 7 bases, and 7 bases had no gene match. The CDR3 extends over 15 amino acids. CDR3 region: CASTTGTGGGQPQHF. The CDR3 DNA reads as TGTGCCAGTACCACCGGGACAGGGGGCGGTCAGCCCCAGCATTTT.

The gene calls are TRBV7-9 and TRBJ2-3, with 7 bases identical to TRBD1. CDR3 length: 15 amino acids. V was pared by 4 bases and J by 0 bases, with 4 bases of the junction left unmatched. Looked up from germline, CDR1 is SEHNR and CDR2 is FQNEAQ (reference sequence). CDR3 in amino acids: CASSWTGRSTDTQYF. CDR3 DNA: TGTGCCAGCAGCTGGACAGGCAGAAGCACAGATACGCAGTATTTT.

V gene TRBV5-6 combines with J gene TRBJ1-2, with D perhaps TRBD1 (5 bases). Germline CDR1 reads SGHDT; CDR2 reads YYEEEE. The CDR3 runs 14 residues. The V and J ends lost 0 bases and 4 bases respectively, with 10 bases between them. The CDR3, as DNA: TGTGCCAGCAGCTTGGGAGGGGACGGCTATGGCTACACCTTC. Protein: CASSLGGDGYGYTF.

The gene calls are TRBV7-3 and TRBJ2-3; TRBD2 matches at 10 bases. CDR3 length equals 17 residues. With 1 base clipped from V and 5 bases from J, the junction kept 9 bases outside the gene matches. Germline values: CDR1 SGHTA, CDR2 FQGTGA. CDR3 loop: CASSLSLAGASGDTQYF. The DNA of the CDR3 is TGTGCCAGCAGCTTAAGTCTAGCGGGGGCCTCAGGAGATACGCAGTATTTT.

The gene calls are TRBV6-1 and TRBJ1-2; D unclear. Between the trimmed V and J ends, which lost 7 bases and 4 bases, there was a span of 16 bases. The CDR3 totals 14 residues. Germline values: CDR1 MNHNS, CDR2 SASEGT. The CDR3 loop reads CASTPANTFYGYTF. In DNA, the CDR3 is TGTGCCAGCACTCCAGCTAACACTTTCTATGGCTACACCTTC.

The chain links TRBV7-2 to TRBJ1-3; D not resolved. This CDR3 comprises 13 residues. Germline V CDR1 and CDR2: SGHTA, FQGNSA. Trimming pared 6 bases from V and 4 bases from J, leaving 10 bases between. DNA of the CDR3: TGTGCCAGCAGTACCCCGACAGGAAACACCATATATTTT. Its protein is CASSTPTGNTIYF.